This T cell receptor (beta chain) was found in a study of cytomegalovirus exposure and HLA in healthy donors. General observations from the study: An observed cluster of highly shared sequence variants was recorded as a likely sequencing artifact.

CDR3 length equals 16 residues. CDR1 is GTSNPN and CDR2 is SVGIG in the germline V gene (reference sequence). The trim removed 0 bases at V and 5 bases at J, leaving 7 bases unmatched. Remarks on this clone: Its antigen is as yet unknown.

The PCR had 60 Vbeta and 13 Jbeta primers. The protocol was immunoSEQ multiplex PCR, while the TCRdb copy is restricted to in-frame clones and leaves out a portion. The sample includes some 130,000 clones, approximately 83% of them seen just once. The V gene is TRBV30, the J gene TRBJ2-5, with 12 bases fitting TRBD1. This TCR derives from a man aged 40-49 years in good health and CMV-seronegative. The sequenced sample consisted of PBMCs. This CDR3 is CAWSVGTGGFGETQYF. In DNA, the CDR3 is TGTGCCTGGAGTGTTGGGACAGGGGGCTTCGGCGAGACCCAGTACTTC. Supplemented by reference TRBV30 and TRBJ2-5, the full variable domain reads SQTIHQWPATLVQPVGSPLSLECTVEGTSNPNLYWYRQAAGRGLQLLFYSVGIGQISSEVPQNLSASRPQDRQFILSSKKLLLSDSGFYLCAWSVGTGGFGETQYFGPGTRLLVL.